These 2 T cell receptor beta chains came from one sample sequenced in a study of CD4 T cells in relation to SARS-CoV-2 and coronaviruses. What these receptors recognize is not known. Profiling relied on immunoSEQ multiplex PCR, and the TCRdb table lists in-frame clones only, not all of them. The sample consists of about 38,000 clones, around four fifths of them appearing once. The sequenced material came from memory CD4+ T cells from PBMCs, cultured in vitro. Every receptor here comes from an adult with COVID-19.

The chain combines TRBV7-9 with TRBJ1-1, with D perhaps matching TRBD1 (6 bases). V was cut by 5 bases and J by 8 bases, with 15 bases left in between. CDR1 and CDR2 from the germline V gene are SEHNR and FQNEAQ (reference sequence). This CDR3 comprises 13 residues. The CDR3, as DNA: TGTGCCAGCAGCCCCGGTAACGGGGGCGAAGCTTTCTTT. Its translation is CASSPGNGGEAFF.

This rearrangement joins TRBV5-8 to TRBJ2-2; D gene uncertain. This CDR3 has 13 residues. Germline assignment: CDR1 SGHTS and CDR2 YDEGEE. V shed 3 bases and J shed 7 bases, with 10 bases lying between them. Here the CDR3 reads CASSSRVVGELFF. The CDR3 DNA is TGTGCCAGCAGCTCTAGAGTAGTCGGGGAGCTGTTTTTT.